Listed here is a single T cell receptor beta chain. Sequenced by immunoSEQ multiplex PCR; TCRdb stores in-frame clones only, minus some. The sample has roughly 4,000 clones, roughly 70% seen once; the top ten hold more than 4%. The sample is drawn from a study of tissue T cells after allogeneic stem cell transplantation. Trimming cost V 10 bases and J 8 bases; bases outside gene matches: 10. The length of the CDR3 is 13 residues. Germline values: CDR1 SNHLY, CDR2 FYNNEI. Steroid-refractory graft-versus-host disease after allogeneic hematopoietic cell transplant qualified adults for prospective research-autopsy enrollment.

This sequence joins TRBV2 and TRBJ1-4, with 7 nucleotides matching TRBD1. This sequence originates from a male patient of 60 years or more with steroid-refractory graft-versus-host disease after an allogeneic stem cell transplant. Part of the T cells may come from the graft donor. The material sequenced was left colon tissue, taken at autopsy. DNA for the CDR3: TGTGCCACCTCAGGGGGGGCAGGGGAAAAACTGTTTTTT. This gives the protein CATSGGAGEKLFF.